A single sample gave rise to the 16 T cell receptor beta chains below, sequenced in a study of CD8+ T cells in alopecia areata. Extracted from the samples, RNA was reverse transcribed into cDNA to serve as the sequencing template. TCRdb keeps only in-frame clones here, not all; method: immunoSEQ multiplex PCR. The sample consists of around 210,000 clones, around 66% of them appearing once. As for treatment: oral pan-JAK inhibitor, 5-10 mg twice daily. The sequenced sample was CD4+ T cells sorted from blood, obtained at week 4, from a patient treated with tofacitinib. The receptor source for this set is a human donor with alopecia areata.

The rearrangement links TRBV7-2 to TRBJ1-6; no clear D gene. The V and J ends lost 4 bases and 5 bases respectively, with 3 bases between them. Per germline, CDR1 SGHTA and CDR2 FQGNSA. CDR3 length: 12 amino acids. CDR3 nucleotide sequence: TGTGCCAGCAGCTCTAATAATTCACCCCTCCACTTT. Translating it yields CASSSNNSPLHF.

V gene TRBV11-2 combines with J gene TRBJ2-7, with 14 nucleotides matching TRBD2. J gave up 0 bases and V 5 bases, and 9 bases lay outside the gene matches. Germline V gives CDR1 SGHAT, CDR2 FQNNGV. The length of the CDR3 is 18 residues. CDR3 protein: CASSRLGLAGGISYEQYF. The CDR3, as DNA: TGTGCCAGCAGCCGCCTCGGACTAGCGGGGGGAATCTCCTACGAGCAGTACTTC.

The chain is built from TRBV30 and TRBJ1-1; D remains ambiguous. The CDR3 has 13 residues. Trimming cost V 0 bases and J 2 bases, with 7 bases left between them. Germline V gives CDR1 GTSNPN, CDR2 SVGIG (reference sequence). This chain's CDR3 is CAWSVSANTEAFF. In nucleotides, the CDR3 is TGTGCCTGGAGTGTAAGCGCAAACACTGAAGCTTTCTTT.

The chain couples TRBV30 to TRBJ1-2; perhaps TRBD1 as D (5 bases). V was shortened by 4 bases and J by 6 bases, with 15 bases between the two germline ends. The CDR3 is 13 residues long. Germline V gene data show CDR1 as GTSNPN and CDR2 as SVGIG (reference sequence). CDR3 loop: CAWTPGRRDGYTF. For the CDR3, the DNA is TGTGCCTGGACTCCGGGACGCAGAGATGGCTACACCTTC.

On this clone: This specimen includes other DNA sequences encoding the same CDR3. The chain employs TRBV15 and TRBJ2-5, with TRBD1 matching 10 bases. Germline values: CDR1 LNHNV, CDR2 YYDKDF (reference sequence). Trimming cost V 3 bases and J 2 bases; bases outside gene matches: 0. The CDR3 consists of 14 residues. The CDR3 DNA reads TGTGCCACCAGCAGGGACAGGGGGCAAGAGACCCAGTACTTC. Translation: CATSRDRGQETQYF. Drawing the rest from reference TRBV15 and TRBJ2-5, the complete variable domain is DAMVIQNPRYQVTQFGKPVTLSCSQTLNHNVMYWYQQKSSQAPKLLFHYYDKDFNNEADTPDNFQSRRPNTSFCFLDIRSPGLGDTAMYLCATSRDRGQETQYFGPGTRLLVL.

The chain has TRBV2 and TRBJ1-4, with D uncertain. In germline, CDR1 is SNHLY, CDR2 FYNNEI. The CDR3 has 15 residues. Deletions cut 6 bases from V and 3 bases from J, with 14 bases between. The CDR3 DNA is TGTGCCAGCAGAGCCATCTCGCTGGCTAATGAAAAACTGTTTTTT. Translated, it gives CASRAISLANEKLFF.

The sample holds one count of this clone. This sequence joins TRBV7-9 and TRBJ1-3, with D hard to call. This CDR3 region has 12 residues. V shed 1 base and J shed 7 bases, with 5 bases lying between them. Germline V gene data show CDR1 as SEHNR and CDR2 as FQNEAQ (reference sequence). The CDR3 DNA follows: TGTGCCAGCAGCTTAGAGTTCAACACCATATATTTT. Its protein product is CASSLEFNTIYF.

This clone was counted a few times. The chain combines TRBV10-1 with TRBJ1-5, with D uncertain. From germline, CDR1 is WNHNN and CDR2 SYGVQD (reference sequence). The V and J ends lost 10 bases and 6 bases respectively, with 22 bases between them. The CDR3 is 15 amino acids. CDR3 sequence: CATPVERRQCQPQHF. The CDR3 DNA reads TGCGCCACCCCAGTGGAAAGGCGGCAATGTCAGCCCCAGCATTTT.

This clone was found a few times. The CDR3 DNA sequence: TGTGCCAGCAGTTTCGCGAACACCGGGGAGCTGTTTTTT. Protein product: CASSFANTGELFF. The V call is TRBV2, the J call TRBJ2-2; D is ambiguous. The CDR3 is 13 residues long. The V and J ends lost 5 bases and 0 bases respectively, with 4 bases between them. Germline assignment: CDR1 SNHLY and CDR2 FYNNEI. Based on the CDR3 plus reference TRBV2 and TRBJ2-2, the full variable domain is EPEVTQTPSHQVTQMGQEVILRCVPISNHLYFYWYRQILGQKVEFLVSFYNNEISEKSEIFDDQFSVERPDGSNFTLKIRSTKLEDSAMYFCASSFANTGELFFGEGSRLTVL.

This clone was observed a handful of times. This chain links TRBV6-5 with TRBJ2-3; maybe TRBD1 (6 bases). Germline V gives CDR1 MNHEY, CDR2 SVGAGI. This CDR3 region has 13 residues. V was clipped by 5 bases and J by 4 bases, with 10 bases between them. The CDR3 loop is CASSQQGSDTQYF. In DNA form, the CDR3 reads TGTGCCAGCAGTCAACAGGGTTCAGATACGCAGTATTTT.

The chain has TRBV29-1 and TRBJ1-1; tentatively, D is TRBD1 (5 bases). Trimming removed 5 bases from V and 0 bases from J, with 13 bases in between. Germline CDR1 is SQVTM and CDR2 is ANQGSEA. This CDR3 region has 14 residues. The CDR3 spells CSVRDRTMNTEAFF. The CDR3 DNA reads TGCAGCGTTCGTGACAGAACCATGAACACTGAAGCTTTCTTT.

This clone was seen a handful of times. V is TRBV2 and J is TRBJ2-7, with D unclear. The germline V gene has CDR1 SNHLY and CDR2 FYNNEI. The CDR3 has 12 residues. Trimming pared 2 bases from V and 4 bases from J, leaving 6 bases between. The CDR3 DNA reads TGTGCCAGCAGTGAATGGGCGTACGAGCAGTACTTC. Amino acid sequence: CASSEWAYEQYF. The full variable domain, rest sourced from reference TRBV2 and TRBJ2-7, is EPEVTQTPSHQVTQMGQEVILRCVPISNHLYFYWYRQILGQKVEFLVSFYNNEISEKSEIFDDQFSVERPDGSNFTLKIRSTKLEDSAMYFCASSEWAYEQYFGPGTRLTVT.

This clone was seen just once. The J gene is TRBJ1-6, the V gene TRBV7-2; a weak D match, TRBD1 (6 bases). The CDR3 sequence is 15 residues long. Germline assignment: CDR1 SGHTA and CDR2 FQGNSA. Trimming pared 5 bases from V and 10 bases from J, leaving 18 bases between. CDR3 nucleotide sequence: TGTGCCAGCAGCCCGACAGGCGTCTCCGGGTCACCCCTCCACTTT. Encoded protein: CASSPTGVSGSPLHF.

The chain employs TRBV29-1 and TRBJ2-7; 7 positions agree with TRBD2. The CDR3 is made up of 12 amino acids. Germline assignment: CDR1 SQVTM and CDR2 ANQGSEA. Trimming at V came to 8 bases and at J to 6 bases, leaving 10 bases not matched to a gene. The CDR3 DNA sequence: TGCAGCACCTCCCCCAGGGAGGGCGAGCAGTACTTC. It yields the protein CSTSPREGEQYF.

V is TRBV29-1 and J is TRBJ2-7; D is perhaps TRBD2 (5 bases). The CDR3 extends over 13 amino acids. Per germline, CDR1 SQVTM and CDR2 ANQGSEA. V lost 0 bases to trimming and J lost 6 bases, with 12 bases between them. The CDR3 loop reads CSVEDKRASEQYF. CDR3 DNA: TGCAGCGTTGAAGATAAGAGGGCGAGCGAGCAGTACTTC.

This clone was picked up a small number of times. This chain links TRBV7-9 with TRBJ1-1, with TRBD1 matching over 7 bases. The ends lost 0 bases at V and 6 bases at J; junction bases unmatched: 4. This CDR3 region has 14 residues. Germline CDR1 is SEHNR and CDR2 is FQNEAQ (reference sequence). The CDR3 loop reads CASSLASGQAEAFF. In DNA, the CDR3 is TGTGCCAGCAGCTTAGCGTCCGGACAGGCTGAAGCTTTCTTT.